There are many counts of the clone carrying this T cell receptor beta chain. This CDR3 has 14 residues. The V gene's germline CDR1 is MNHEY and CDR2 SVGEGT. V lost 8 bases and J 3 bases, leaving 17 bases between the germline ends. This record belongs to a study of metastatic and nonmetastatic thyroid tumors. MiXCR was used by TCRdb to re-call the PCR reads. The table lists approximately 42,000 clones, 20% to 25% of them singletons. Prior to thyroid surgery, none of the patients had received any treatment. This clonotype was obtained from a female donor with papillary thyroid cancer or a benign thyroid nodule (not recorded which). Some clones in this sample may be carry-over from other donors' samples. The chain carries TRBV6-2 or TRBV6-3 and TRBJ2-7; no clear D. The sample taken for sequencing was tumor tissue. CDR3 DNA: TGTGCCAGCTCGAGGACCGGCCCTAGCTACGAGCAGTACTTC. Residues: CASSRTGPSYEQYF.